This T cell receptor (beta chain) was recovered during a study of CD8 T cells in Susac syndrome. RNA amounts of roughly 0.5 to 1 ug underwent reverse transcription with random hexamers. TCRdb reprocessed the immunoSEQ multiplex PCR reads with MiXCR, giving one entry per CDR3 protein. This table holds around 220,000 distinct CDR3 sequences, 92% found once. Unmatched junction bases numbered 5, after V lost 6 bases and J lost 2 bases. The CDR3 spans 14 residues. Germline assignment: CDR1 DFQATT and CDR2 SNEGSKA (reference sequence). The specimen was CD8+ T cells from PBMCs. This clonotype originated in a human donor with multiple sclerosis. V gene TRBV20-1 combines with J gene TRBJ2-3; TRBD1 matches 10 bases. Written as DNA, the CDR3 is TGCAGTGCCCCGGACAGGGGGTACACAGATACGCAGTATTTT. Protein sequence: CSAPDRGYTDTQYF.